The next 2 T cell receptor beta chains were all read from a single sample in a study of response to subunit inactivated influenza vaccine. TCRdb re-analysed the RT-PCR reads in MiXCR, keeping a single row per CDR3 protein. Here the sample spans about 540,000 distinct CDR3 sequences, approximately 24% being singletons. Separately, the same data were catalogued under a study of T cells expressing NK-cell markers. This second report adds: 5'RACE template switching built TCR beta cDNA with unique molecular identifiers.

The sample was CD4+ T cells sorted from PBMCs, taken about 13 days after vaccination. The origin of the receptors is a man aged 45-60 years who received an inactivated influenza vaccine.

The chain is built from TRBV12-3 or TRBV12-4 and TRBJ2-7, with TRBD2 matching 9 bases. J lost 4 bases, V lost 5 bases, and 9 bases had no gene match. The CDR3 has 15 residues. The DNA for the CDR3 is TGTGCCAGCAGTGTGACCGGGACTAGCCCGTACGAGCAGTACTTC. This translates into CASSVTGTSPYEQYF.

The chain has TRBV15 and TRBJ2-6, with 7 bases identical to TRBD1. The V gene's germline CDR1 is LNHNV and CDR2 YYDKDF (reference sequence). Trimming at V came to 4 bases and at J to 10 bases, leaving 10 bases not matched to a gene. The CDR3 contains 15 residues. Here the CDR3 reads CATSKVNRGSNVLTF. Written as DNA, the CDR3 is TGTGCCACCAGCAAAGTCAACAGGGGTTCAAACGTCCTGACTTTC.